Listed below are T cell receptor beta chains from one sample, sequenced in a study of T-cell memory formation after mild COVID-19. TCRdb reanalysed the 5' RACE reads using MiXCR and keeps one entry per CDR3 protein. This sample has approximately 210,000 distinct CDR3 sequences; around 27% occur once, and the top ten carry approximately 10%. Material for sequencing was PBMCs or a T cell subset sorted from them (not recorded which). Receptor source: an adult woman who had mild COVID-19 (a few samples of this study predate the infection). Cell type and time point are not known. Both conserved end residues are part of each CDR3. D genes are given only for firm matches. Part of the rows lack a size; the others show once, few, many or a class for expanded clones.

v_gene: TRBV7-2; abundance: NA; j_gene: TRBJ2-2; d_gene: TRBD1; CDR3aa: CASSSGTGTNTGELFF; CDR3nt: TGTGCCAGCAGCTCTGGGACAGGGACGAACACCGGGGAGCTGTTTTTT
v_gene: TRBV7-9; abundance: few; j_gene: TRBJ2-5; d_gene: NA; CDR3aa: CASSFRRGREETQYF; CDR3nt: TGTGCCAGCAGCTTCAGGCGGGGCCGGGAAGAGACCCAGTACTTC
v_gene: TRBV7-9; abundance: NA; j_gene: TRBJ2-1; d_gene: NA; CDR3aa: CASSLGGGGRNEQFF; CDR3nt: TGTGCCAGCAGCTTAGGAGGAGGAGGTAGGAATGAGCAGTTCTTC
v_gene: TRBV12-3/TRBV12-4; abundance: few; j_gene: TRBJ1-2; d_gene: NA; CDR3aa: CASSPQGFYGYTF; CDR3nt: TGTGCCAGCAGTCCTCAGGGGTTTTATGGCTACACCTTC
v_gene: TRBV10-3; abundance: few; j_gene: TRBJ2-7; d_gene: NA; CDR3aa: CAISGGGGSTYEQYF; CDR3nt: TGTGCCATCAGTGGAGGCGGAGGGTCCACCTACGAGCAGTACTTC
v_gene: TRBV19; abundance: few; j_gene: TRBJ1-2; d_gene: NA; CDR3aa: CASSMAAGHYGYTF; CDR3nt: TGTGCCAGTTCGATGGCGGCAGGCCACTATGGCTACACCTTC
v_gene: TRBV4-1; abundance: NA; j_gene: TRBJ2-2; d_gene: TRBD1; CDR3aa: CASSQEAGGTNTGELFF; CDR3nt: TGCGCCAGCAGCCAAGAAGCAGGGGGCACCAACACCGGGGAGCTGTTTTTT
v_gene: TRBV7-9; abundance: NA; j_gene: TRBJ2-5; d_gene: NA; CDR3aa: CASSFPKPLLLDETQYF; CDR3nt: TGTGCCAGCAGCTTCCCAAAGCCCCTGCTCTTAGACGAGACCCAGTACTTC
v_gene: TRBV19; abundance: few; j_gene: TRBJ1-2; d_gene: TRBD1; CDR3aa: CASTTRDRGNYGYTF; CDR3nt: TGTGCCAGTACTACCCGGGACAGAGGAAATTATGGCTACACCTTC
v_gene: TRBV12-3/TRBV12-4; abundance: few; j_gene: TRBJ2-1; d_gene: NA; CDR3aa: CASRPLGENEQFF; CDR3nt: TGTGCCAGCAGACCCCTAGGCGAGAATGAGCAGTTCTTC
v_gene: TRBV7-9; abundance: NA; j_gene: TRBJ1-2; d_gene: TRBD1; CDR3aa: CASSPSLTGGAAGYTF; CDR3nt: TGTGCCAGCAGCCCAAGTCTCACAGGGGGCGCGGCTGGCTACACCTTC
v_gene: TRBV7-2; abundance: NA; j_gene: TRBJ2-7; d_gene: TRBD2; CDR3aa: CASSLAATYEQYF; CDR3nt: TGTGCCAGCAGCCTAGCGGCAACCTACGAGCAGTACTTC
v_gene: TRBV5-1; abundance: NA; j_gene: TRBJ2-7; d_gene: TRBD2; CDR3aa: CASSLVSGGTYEQYF; CDR3nt: TGCGCCAGCAGCTTGGTTAGCGGGGGGACCTACGAGCAGTACTTC
v_gene: TRBV7-6; abundance: NA; j_gene: TRBJ2-1; d_gene: NA; CDR3aa: CASSLRPGTYNEQFF; CDR3nt: TGTGCCAGCAGCTTACGGCCAGGCACCTACAATGAGCAGTTCTTC
v_gene: TRBV6-1; abundance: NA; j_gene: TRBJ2-1; d_gene: NA; CDR3aa: CASSRLSNEQFF; CDR3nt: TGTGCCAGCAGCAGGCTGAGCAATGAGCAGTTCTTC
v_gene: TRBV2; abundance: few; j_gene: TRBJ2-1; d_gene: NA; CDR3aa: CASSEHGSSYNEQFF; CDR3nt: TGTGCCAGCAGTGAACATGGGAGCTCCTACAATGAGCAGTTCTTC
v_gene: TRBV7-6; abundance: NA; j_gene: TRBJ1-1; d_gene: NA; CDR3aa: CASSLRARGPRNTEAFF; CDR3nt: TGTGCCAGCAGCTTAAGGGCCAGGGGACCTCGGAACACTGAAGCTTTCTTT
v_gene: TRBV3-1; abundance: NA; j_gene: TRBJ2-1; d_gene: TRBD2; CDR3aa: CASSPGLAGGREQFF; CDR3nt: TGTGCCAGCAGCCCAGGACTAGCGGGGGGCCGAGAGCAGTTCTTC
v_gene: TRBV5-5; abundance: NA; j_gene: TRBJ1-2; d_gene: NA; CDR3aa: CASSLDYRALGAPYGYTF; CDR3nt: TGTGCCAGCAGCTTGGACTACAGGGCCCTCGGAGCCCCCTATGGCTACACCTTC
v_gene: TRBV2; abundance: NA; j_gene: TRBJ2-2; d_gene: NA; CDR3aa: CASSEGTTTGELFF; CDR3nt: TGTGCCAGCAGTGAAGGGACTACCACCGGGGAGCTGTTTTTT
v_gene: TRBV29-1; abundance: NA; j_gene: TRBJ1-1; d_gene: NA; CDR3aa: CSVADTEAFF; CDR3nt: TGCAGCGTTGCGGACACTGAAGCTTTCTTT
v_gene: TRBV24-1; abundance: few; j_gene: TRBJ2-2; d_gene: NA; CDR3aa: CATSDLAGPGPTGELFF; CDR3nt: TGTGCCACCAGTGATTTGGCCGGGCCCGGGCCCACCGGGGAGCTGTTTTTT
v_gene: TRBV7-6; abundance: NA; j_gene: TRBJ2-7; d_gene: NA; CDR3aa: CASSLGGEYEQYF; CDR3nt: TGTGCCAGCAGCTTAGGTGGGGAGTACGAGCAGTACTTC
v_gene: TRBV3-1; abundance: NA; j_gene: TRBJ1-4; d_gene: NA; CDR3aa: CASSLYDGRRDEKLFF; CDR3nt: TGTGCCAGCAGCCTCTACGATGGCAGAAGGGATGAAAAACTGTTTTTT
v_gene: TRBV7-6; abundance: NA; j_gene: TRBJ2-1; d_gene: NA; CDR3aa: CASSTYRGRGYNEQFF; CDR3nt: TGTGCCAGCAGTACTTACCGCGGTAGGGGTTACAATGAGCAGTTCTTC
v_gene: TRBV5-1; abundance: NA; j_gene: TRBJ2-1; d_gene: NA; CDR3aa: CASSGRGPSNEQFF; CDR3nt: TGCGCCAGCAGCGGGAGGGGGCCCTCGAATGAGCAGTTCTTC
v_gene: TRBV5-6; abundance: NA; j_gene: TRBJ2-5; d_gene: TRBD1; CDR3aa: CASSLVGQGQETQYF; CDR3nt: TGTGCCAGCAGCTTAGTGGGACAGGGTCAAGAGACCCAGTACTTC
v_gene: TRBV5-6; abundance: NA; j_gene: TRBJ2-6; d_gene: NA; CDR3aa: CASSLRLLGTGANVLTF; CDR3nt: TGTGCCAGCAGCTTGCGCCTCCTCGGGACTGGGGCCAACGTCCTGACTTTC
v_gene: TRBV13; abundance: NA; j_gene: TRBJ2-1; d_gene: TRBD1; CDR3aa: CASSADRVYNEQFF; CDR3nt: TGTGCCAGCAGCGCCGACAGGGTCTACAATGAGCAGTTCTTC
v_gene: TRBV6-5; abundance: few; j_gene: TRBJ1-6; d_gene: NA; CDR3aa: CASSYSRRWDSPLHF; CDR3nt: TGTGCCAGCAGTTACTCGAGGCGGTGGGATTCACCCCTCCACTTT
v_gene: TRBV7-6; abundance: NA; j_gene: TRBJ2-3; d_gene: TRBD1; CDR3aa: CASSSLGQDTDTQYF; CDR3nt: TGTGCCAGCAGCTCGCTGGGACAGGACACAGATACGCAGTATTTT
v_gene: TRBV5-5; abundance: NA; j_gene: TRBJ1-6; d_gene: TRBD1; CDR3aa: CASSSKTGSSPLHF; CDR3nt: TGTGCCAGCAGCTCAAAGACAGGGTCCTCACCCCTCCACTTT
v_gene: TRBV7-9; abundance: NA; j_gene: TRBJ2-2; d_gene: NA; CDR3aa: CASSFTGTNTGELFF; CDR3nt: TGTGCCAGCAGCTTCACAGGGACGAACACCGGGGAGCTGTTTTTT
v_gene: TRBV12-3/TRBV12-4; abundance: few; j_gene: TRBJ2-7; d_gene: NA; CDR3aa: CASSFSGGDEQYF; CDR3nt: TGTGCCAGCAGTTTCTCAGGAGGGGACGAGCAGTACTTC
v_gene: TRBV6-5; abundance: NA; j_gene: TRBJ2-3; d_gene: TRBD2; CDR3aa: CASRSGLAGTDTQYF; CDR3nt: TGTGCCAGCAGATCTGGACTAGCGGGCACAGATACGCAGTATTTT
v_gene: TRBV20-1; abundance: few; j_gene: TRBJ1-1; d_gene: NA; CDR3aa: CSASRPGTEAFF; CDR3nt: TGCAGTGCTAGTAGGCCCGGGACAGAAGCTTTCTTT
v_gene: TRBV6-5; abundance: NA; j_gene: TRBJ2-7; d_gene: NA; CDR3aa: CASSYPAEGIYEQYF; CDR3nt: TGTGCCAGCAGTTACCCGGCTGAGGGGATTTACGAGCAGTACTTC
v_gene: TRBV5-1; abundance: NA; j_gene: TRBJ1-4; d_gene: TRBD1; CDR3aa: CASSSTGTVEKLFF; CDR3nt: TGCGCCAGCAGCTCCACCGGGACAGTTGAAAAACTGTTTTTT
v_gene: TRBV20-1; abundance: few; j_gene: TRBJ1-2; d_gene: NA; CDR3aa: CSPAGGPTNYGYTF; CDR3nt: TGCAGTCCCGCCGGGGGGCCTACTAACTATGGCTACACCTTC
v_gene: TRBV6-1; abundance: NA; j_gene: TRBJ1-2; d_gene: TRBD1; CDR3aa: CASSPWGQSFYGYTF; CDR3nt: TGTGCCAGCAGTCCATGGGGACAGTCGTTCTATGGCTACACCTTC
v_gene: TRBV7-3; abundance: NA; j_gene: TRBJ1-2; d_gene: TRBD1; CDR3aa: CASSLAPVGQGDYGYTF; CDR3nt: TGTGCCAGCAGCTTAGCCCCGGTTGGACAGGGGGACTATGGCTACACCTTC
v_gene: TRBV30; abundance: NA; j_gene: TRBJ1-2; d_gene: NA; CDR3aa: CAWSSGENYGYTF; CDR3nt: TGTGCCTGGAGTTCAGGGGAAAACTATGGCTACACCTTC
v_gene: TRBV10-3; abundance: NA; j_gene: TRBJ2-5; d_gene: NA; CDR3aa: CAISDSDWYGETQYF; CDR3nt: TGTGCCATCAGTGACTCCGACTGGTACGGGGAGACCCAGTACTTC
v_gene: TRBV19; abundance: NA; j_gene: TRBJ1-5; d_gene: NA; CDR3aa: CASSMAGREYQPQHF; CDR3nt: TGTGCCAGTAGTATGGCCGGCCGGGAGTATCAGCCCCAGCATTTT
v_gene: TRBV11-2; abundance: few; j_gene: TRBJ2-1; d_gene: TRBD1; CDR3aa: CASSLEGPGGAEQFF; CDR3nt: TGTGCCAGCAGCTTAGAGGGGCCAGGGGGCGCGGAGCAGTTCTTC